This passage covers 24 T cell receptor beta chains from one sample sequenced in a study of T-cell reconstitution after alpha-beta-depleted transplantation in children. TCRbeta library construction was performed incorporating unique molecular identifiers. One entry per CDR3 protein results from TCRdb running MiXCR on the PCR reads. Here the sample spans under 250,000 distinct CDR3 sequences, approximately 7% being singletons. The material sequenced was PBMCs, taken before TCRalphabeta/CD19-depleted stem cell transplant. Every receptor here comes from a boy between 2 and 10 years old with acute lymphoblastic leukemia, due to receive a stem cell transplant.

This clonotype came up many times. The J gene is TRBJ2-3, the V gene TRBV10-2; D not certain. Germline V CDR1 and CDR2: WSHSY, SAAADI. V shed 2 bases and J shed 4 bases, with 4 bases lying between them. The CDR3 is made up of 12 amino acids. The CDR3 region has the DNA TGCGCCAGCAGTGAGAACGCAGATACGCAGTATTTT. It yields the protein CASSENADTQYF.

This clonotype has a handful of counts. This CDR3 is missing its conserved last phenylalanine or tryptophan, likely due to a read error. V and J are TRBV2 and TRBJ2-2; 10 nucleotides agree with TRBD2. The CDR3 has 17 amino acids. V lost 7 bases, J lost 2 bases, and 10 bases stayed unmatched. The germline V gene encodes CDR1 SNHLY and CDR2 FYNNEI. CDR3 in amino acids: CASTRTAGGINTGELFI. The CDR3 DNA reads TGTGCCAGCACCCGAACAGCGGGAGGGATAAACACCGGGGAGCTGTTTATT.

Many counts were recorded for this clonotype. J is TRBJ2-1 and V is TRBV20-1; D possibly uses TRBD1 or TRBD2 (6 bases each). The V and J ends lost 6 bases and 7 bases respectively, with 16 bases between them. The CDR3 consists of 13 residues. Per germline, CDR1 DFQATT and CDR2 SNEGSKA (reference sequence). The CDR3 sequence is CSATEGVTNEQFF. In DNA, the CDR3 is TGCAGTGCCACGGAGGGGGTGACGAATGAGCAGTTCTTC.

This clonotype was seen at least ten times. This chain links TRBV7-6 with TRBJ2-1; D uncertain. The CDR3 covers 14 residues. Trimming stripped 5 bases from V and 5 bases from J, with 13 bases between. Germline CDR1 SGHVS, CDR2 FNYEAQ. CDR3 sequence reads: CASSLTTGNNEQFF. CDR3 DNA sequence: TGTGCCAGCAGCCTTACTACCGGAAACAATGAGCAGTTCTTC.

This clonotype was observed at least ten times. The CDR3 sequence is CSASSSGLYEQYF. In DNA form, the CDR3 reads TGCAGTGCTAGCTCTAGCGGACTCTACGAGCAGTACTTC. The chain combines TRBV20-1 with TRBJ2-7; 7 nucleotides align to TRBD2. The germline V gene encodes CDR1 DFQATT and CDR2 SNEGSKA (reference sequence). CDR3 length: 13 residues. The ends lost 3 bases at V and 3 bases at J; junction bases unmatched: 5.

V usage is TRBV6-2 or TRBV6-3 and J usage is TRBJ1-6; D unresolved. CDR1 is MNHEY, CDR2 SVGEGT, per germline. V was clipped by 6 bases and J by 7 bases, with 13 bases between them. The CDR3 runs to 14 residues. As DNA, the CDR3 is TGTGCCAGCAGACCCAACGGGGAGAATTCACCCCTCCACTTT. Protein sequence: CASRPNGENSPLHF.

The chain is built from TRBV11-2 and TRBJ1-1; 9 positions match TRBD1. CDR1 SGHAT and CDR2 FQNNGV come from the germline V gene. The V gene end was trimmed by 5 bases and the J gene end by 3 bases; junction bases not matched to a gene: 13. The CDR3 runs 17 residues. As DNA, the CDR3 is TGTGCCAGCAGCCCAAAAGCCGGGACAGGGACCCACACTGAAGCTTTCTTT. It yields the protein CASSPKAGTGTHTEAFF. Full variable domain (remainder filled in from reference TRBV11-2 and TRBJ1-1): EAGVAQSPRYKIIEKRQSVAFWCNPISGHATLYWYQQILGQGPKLLIQFQNNGVVDDSQLPKDRFSAERLKGVDSTLKIQPAKLEDSAVYLCASSPKAGTGTHTEAFFGQGTRLTVV.

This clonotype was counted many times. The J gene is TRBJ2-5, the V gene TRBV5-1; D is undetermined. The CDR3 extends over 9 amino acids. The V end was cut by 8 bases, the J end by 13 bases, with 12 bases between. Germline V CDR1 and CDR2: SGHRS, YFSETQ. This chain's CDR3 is CARRRLPYF. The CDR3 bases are TGCGCCAGGCGAAGGCTACCGTACTTC.

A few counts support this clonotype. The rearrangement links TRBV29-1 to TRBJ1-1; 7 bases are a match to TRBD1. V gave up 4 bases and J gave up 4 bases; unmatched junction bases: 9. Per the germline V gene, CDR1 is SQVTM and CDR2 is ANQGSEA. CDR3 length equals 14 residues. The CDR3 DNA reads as TGCAGCGTTGGTGGGACAGCCCTGGGCACTGAAGCTTTCTTT. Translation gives CSVGGTALGTEAFF.

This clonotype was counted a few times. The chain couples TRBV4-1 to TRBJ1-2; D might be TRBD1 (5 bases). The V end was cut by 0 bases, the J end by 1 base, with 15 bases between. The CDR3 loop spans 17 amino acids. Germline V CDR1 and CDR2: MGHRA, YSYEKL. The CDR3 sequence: CASSQDRTGRLNYGYTF. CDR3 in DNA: TGCGCCAGCAGCCAAGATCGGACGGGACGGCTTAACTATGGCTACACCTTC.

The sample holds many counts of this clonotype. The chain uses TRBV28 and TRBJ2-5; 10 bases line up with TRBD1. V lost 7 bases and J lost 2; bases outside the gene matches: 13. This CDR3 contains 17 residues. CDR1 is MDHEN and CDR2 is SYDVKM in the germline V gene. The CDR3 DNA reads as TGTGCCAGCACCGACCCGGACAGGGGGTTGTTTCAAGAGACCCAGTACTTC. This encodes CASTDPDRGLFQETQYF.

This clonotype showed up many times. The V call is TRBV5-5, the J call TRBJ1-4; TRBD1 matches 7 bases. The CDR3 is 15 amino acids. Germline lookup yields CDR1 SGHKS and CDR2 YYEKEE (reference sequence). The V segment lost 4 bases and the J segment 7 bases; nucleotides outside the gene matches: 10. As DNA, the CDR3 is TGTGCCAGCAGCCCGCAGGGACAGAGAGGTGAAAAACTGTTTTTT. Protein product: CASSPQGQRGEKLFF.

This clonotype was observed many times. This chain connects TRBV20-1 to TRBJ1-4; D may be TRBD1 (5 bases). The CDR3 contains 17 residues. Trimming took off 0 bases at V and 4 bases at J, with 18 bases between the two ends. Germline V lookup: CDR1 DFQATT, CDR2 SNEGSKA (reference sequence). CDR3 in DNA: TGCAGTGCTAGAGATTGGACCGGGACGCTGAATAATGAAAAACTGTTTTTT. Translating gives CSARDWTGTLNNEKLFF.

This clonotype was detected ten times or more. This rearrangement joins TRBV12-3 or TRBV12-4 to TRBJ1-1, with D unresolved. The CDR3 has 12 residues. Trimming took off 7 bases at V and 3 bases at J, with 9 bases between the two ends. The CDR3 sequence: CASTPGDTEAFF. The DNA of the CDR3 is TGTGCCAGCACCCCCGGAGACACTGAAGCTTTCTTT.

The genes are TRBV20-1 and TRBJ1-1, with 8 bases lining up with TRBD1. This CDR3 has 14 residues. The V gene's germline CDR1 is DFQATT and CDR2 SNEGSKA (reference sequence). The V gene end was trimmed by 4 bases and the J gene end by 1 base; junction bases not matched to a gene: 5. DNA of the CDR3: TGCAGTGCTACCCCGGGACAGGAGAACACTGAAGCTTTCTTT. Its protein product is CSATPGQENTEAFF.

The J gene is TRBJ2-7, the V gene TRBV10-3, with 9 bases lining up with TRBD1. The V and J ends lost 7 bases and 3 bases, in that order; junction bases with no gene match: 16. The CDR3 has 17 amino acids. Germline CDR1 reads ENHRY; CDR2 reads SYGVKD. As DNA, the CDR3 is TGTGCCATCACGTCAACACCGGACAGGGGAGGCGGCTACGAGCAGTACTTC. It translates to CAITSTPDRGGGYEQYF.

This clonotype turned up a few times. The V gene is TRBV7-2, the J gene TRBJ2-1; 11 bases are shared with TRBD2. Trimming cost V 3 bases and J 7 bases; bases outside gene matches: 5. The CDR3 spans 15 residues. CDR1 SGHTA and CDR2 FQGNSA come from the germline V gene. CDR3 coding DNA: TGTGCCAGCAGCTTTAGCGGGGGGGCAGGTAATGAGCAGTTCTTC. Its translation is CASSFSGGAGNEQFF.

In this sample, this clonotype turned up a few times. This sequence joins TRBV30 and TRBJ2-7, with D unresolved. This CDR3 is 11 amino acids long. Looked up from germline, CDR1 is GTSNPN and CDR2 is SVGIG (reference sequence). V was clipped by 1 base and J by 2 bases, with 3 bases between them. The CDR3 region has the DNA TGTGCCTGGAGTGCTCCCTACGAGCAGTACTTC. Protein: CAWSAPYEQYF.

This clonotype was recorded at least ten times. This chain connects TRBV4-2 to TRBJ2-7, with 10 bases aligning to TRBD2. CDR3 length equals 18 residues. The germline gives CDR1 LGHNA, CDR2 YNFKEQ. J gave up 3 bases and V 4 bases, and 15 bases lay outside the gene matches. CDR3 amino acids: CASSPVASGGYMVYEQYF. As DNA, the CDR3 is TGTGCCAGCAGCCCGGTGGCTAGCGGGGGCTATATGGTCTACGAGCAGTACTTC.

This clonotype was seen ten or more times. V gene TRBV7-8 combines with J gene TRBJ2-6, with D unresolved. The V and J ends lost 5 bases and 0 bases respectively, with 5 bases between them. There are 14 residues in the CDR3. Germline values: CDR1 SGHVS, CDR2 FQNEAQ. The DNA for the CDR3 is TGTGCCAGCAGCGTAACCTCTGGGGCCAACGTCCTGACTTTC. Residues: CASSVTSGANVLTF.

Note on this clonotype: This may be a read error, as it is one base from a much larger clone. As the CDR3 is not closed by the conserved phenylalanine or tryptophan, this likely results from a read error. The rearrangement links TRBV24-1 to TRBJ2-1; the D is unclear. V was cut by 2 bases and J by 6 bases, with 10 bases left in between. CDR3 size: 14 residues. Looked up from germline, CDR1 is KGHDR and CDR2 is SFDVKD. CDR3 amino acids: CATSDWFEGNEQFI. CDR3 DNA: TGTGCCACCAGTGATTGGTTTGAAGGCAATGAGCAGTTCATC.

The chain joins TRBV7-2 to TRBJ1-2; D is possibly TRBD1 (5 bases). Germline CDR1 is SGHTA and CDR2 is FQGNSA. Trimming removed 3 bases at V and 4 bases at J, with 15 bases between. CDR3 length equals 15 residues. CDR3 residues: CASSFSAGVAYGYTF. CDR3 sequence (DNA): TGTGCCAGCAGCTTTTCAGCGGGGGTGGCCTATGGCTACACCTTC.

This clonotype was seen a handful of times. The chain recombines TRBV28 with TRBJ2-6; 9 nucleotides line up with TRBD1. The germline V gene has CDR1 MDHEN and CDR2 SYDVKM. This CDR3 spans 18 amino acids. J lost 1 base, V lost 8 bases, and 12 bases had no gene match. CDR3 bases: TGTGCCAGCCAAGCGCCCGGGACAGGGACATCTGGGGCCAACGTCCTGACTTTC. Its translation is CASQAPGTGTSGANVLTF.

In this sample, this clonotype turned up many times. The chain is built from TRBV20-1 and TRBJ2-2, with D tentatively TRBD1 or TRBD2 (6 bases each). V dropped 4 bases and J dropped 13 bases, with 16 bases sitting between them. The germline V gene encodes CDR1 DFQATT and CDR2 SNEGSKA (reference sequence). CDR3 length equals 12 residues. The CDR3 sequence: CSATLSGEALFF. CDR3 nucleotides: TGCAGTGCTACGCTTTCAGGGGAGGCGCTGTTTTTT.